The 27 T cell receptor beta chains listed next were all sequenced from one sample in a study of blood T cell repertoires in COVID-19. Clones were read by immunoSEQ multiplex PCR, and TCRdb kept only the in-frame ones, dropping some. The table records about 93,000 clones, around 90% of them present only once. Sequencing was done on a sample of peripheral blood. The receptors shown here come from a human donor with active COVID-19. The donor label of this sample is uncertain.

The chain has TRBV6-5 and TRBJ2-2; TRBD1 matches 10 bases. From germline, CDR1 is MNHEY and CDR2 SVGAGI. The junction had 6 bases not matched to a gene; V was cut back by 4 bases and J by 4 bases. The CDR3 is 16 residues long. The CDR3 spells CASSFDRGLGTGELFF. DNA of the CDR3: TGTGCCAGCAGTTTCGACAGGGGGCTGGGCACCGGGGAGCTGTTTTTT.

The V gene is TRBV20-1, the J gene TRBJ1-4, with D hard to call. Germline assignment: CDR1 DFQATT and CDR2 SNEGSKA (reference sequence). There are 11 residues in the CDR3. CDR3 DNA: TGCAGCCAACCGAGGGCTGAAAAACTGTTTTTT. This translates into CSQPRAEKLFF.

The rearrangement joins TRBV18 to TRBJ1-2; 10 nucleotides agree with TRBD1. V lost 3 bases and J lost 8; bases outside the gene matches: 6. Germline V gene lookup returns CDR1 KGHSH and CDR2 LQKENI. The CDR3 has 14 residues. The CDR3 reads CASSPKDRGGGYTF. CDR3 coding DNA: TGTGCCAGCTCACCGAAGGACAGGGGGGGAGGCTACACCTTC.

The chain links TRBV15 to TRBJ1-3, with D possibly matching TRBD1 (5 bases). Trimming stripped 4 bases from V and 1 base from J, with 11 bases between. The V gene's germline CDR1 is LNHNV and CDR2 YYDKDF (reference sequence). The CDR3 consists of 15 residues. The CDR3 region is CATSTYRLSGNTIYF. CDR3 DNA: TGTGCCACCAGCACATACAGGCTTTCTGGAAACACCATATATTTT. Full variable domain (outside the CDR3, taken from reference TRBV15 and TRBJ1-3): DAMVIQNPRYQVTQFGKPVTLSCSQTLNHNVMYWYQQKSSQAPKLLFHYYDKDFNNEADTPDNFQSRRPNTSFCFLDIRSPGLGDTAMYLCATSTYRLSGNTIYFGEGSWLTVV.

The chain couples TRBV27 to TRBJ2-7; 9 bases line up with TRBD2. The CDR3 has 16 amino acids. Germline values: CDR1 MNHEY, CDR2 SMNVEV (reference sequence). Trimming took 3 bases from V and 4 from J; bases not matched to a gene: 10. The CDR3 DNA reads TGTGCCAGCAGTTTCCTGTCTAGCGGGGAGGCTTACGAGCAGTACTTC. Encoded protein: CASSFLSSGEAYEQYF.

This clone was seen once. The rearrangement joins TRBV2 to TRBJ2-7; D uncertain. Germline V gives CDR1 SNHLY, CDR2 FYNNEI. V gave up 7 bases and J gave up 3 bases, with 13 bases separating them. This CDR3 has 13 residues. CDR3 bases: TGTGCCAGCATGCCGGGTCATAACTACGAGCAGTACTTC. It is translated as CASMPGHNYEQYF. Full variable domain (remainder filled in from reference TRBV2 and TRBJ2-7): EPEVTQTPSHQVTQMGQEVILRCVPISNHLYFYWYRQILGQKVEFLVSFYNNEISEKSEIFDDQFSVERPDGSNFTLKIRSTKLEDSAMYFCASMPGHNYEQYFGPGTRLTVT.

The gene calls are TRBV6-2 or TRBV6-3 and TRBJ2-5, with TRBD2 matching over 8 bases. Germline V CDR1 and CDR2: MNHEY, SVGEGT. The CDR3 loop spans 16 amino acids. J gave up 8 bases and V 7 bases, and 18 bases lay outside the gene matches. The CDR3 DNA follows: TGTGCCAGCACCCCCGGGCGGGGGGCCCCCCGGCACACCCAGTACTTC. It translates to CASTPGRGAPRHTQYF.

The CDR3 protein is CASSLSAGNYEQYF. The CDR3 DNA is TGTGCCAGCAGCTTATCAGCGGGGAACTACGAGCAGTACTTC. The chain links TRBV7-2 to TRBJ2-7; 7 bases fit TRBD2. CDR1 and CDR2 (germline): SGHTA, FQGNSA. The CDR3 totals 14 residues. Trimming removed 2 bases from V and 3 bases from J; junction bases left unmatched: 4.

V is TRBV10-3 and J is TRBJ1-2, with D possibly matching TRBD1 (6 bases). This CDR3 is built from 13 residues. Trimming left V 7 bases short and J 7 bases short, with 16 bases between. Germline V gene sequence: CDR1 ENHRY, CDR2 SYGVKD. CDR3 in amino acids: CAITTKGETGYTF. CDR3 DNA sequence: TGTGCCATCACTACGAAGGGGGAGACTGGCTACACCTTC.

The genes are TRBV10-3 and TRBJ2-3; 16 positions agree with TRBD2. The CDR3 is 20 residues long. CDR1 is ENHRY and CDR2 is SYGVKD in the germline V gene. The V and J ends lost 2 bases and 2 bases, in that order; junction bases with no gene match: 10. CDR3 region: CAISEPPGLAGGTSTDTQYF. The CDR3 nucleotides are TGTGCCATCAGTGAGCCACCGGGACTAGCGGGGGGGACCTCCACAGATACGCAGTATTTT.

The J gene is TRBJ2-7, the V gene TRBV10-3, with TRBD1 matching over 11 bases. Per the germline V gene, CDR1 is ENHRY and CDR2 is SYGVKD. There are 17 residues in the CDR3. The V and J ends lost 5 bases and 0 bases, in that order; junction bases with no gene match: 9. The CDR3 sequence: CAISKSGGQGDSYEQYF. The CDR3 nucleotides read TGTGCCATCAGTAAATCAGGGGGACAGGGGGACTCCTACGAGCAGTACTTC.

This chain links TRBV5-6 with TRBJ2-3, with D perhaps matching TRBD1 (5 bases). The CDR3 is made up of 15 amino acids. Germline V gene sequence: CDR1 SGHDT, CDR2 YYEEEE. V lost 0 bases and J lost 2, with 10 bases in between. DNA of the CDR3: TGTGCCAGCAGCTTGGTGATGGACAACACAGATACGCAGTATTTT. It translates to CASSLVMDNTDTQYF.

V and J are TRBV6-7 and TRBJ1-5; 12 nucleotides line up with TRBD1. TRBV6-7 is flagged as an ORF with uncertain function. The CDR3 length is 19 residues. V gave up 5 bases and J gave up 0 bases; unmatched junction bases: 11. The DNA for the CDR3 is TGTGCCAGCAGTCATTGTCCCGGGACAGGGGGCATTAGCAATCAGCCCCAGCATTTT. This encodes CASSHCPGTGGISNQPQHF.

V is TRBV5-1 and J is TRBJ2-1; TRBD2 aligns across 7 bases. V lost 7 bases to trimming and J lost 4 bases; unmatched junction nucleotides: 2. The CDR3 runs to 12 residues. Per the germline V gene, CDR1 is SGHRS and CDR2 is YFSETQ. The CDR3 is CASGRDYNEQFF. The CDR3 DNA reads as TGCGCCAGCGGGAGGGATTACAATGAGCAGTTCTTC.

The J gene is TRBJ2-3, the V gene TRBV3-1 (or the pseudogene TRBV3-2); the match to TRBD2 covers 10 bases. The CDR3 runs to 18 residues. The trim removed 1 base at V and 0 bases at J, leaving 7 bases unmatched. The V gene's germline CDR1 is LGHDT and CDR2 YNNKEL (reference sequence). CDR3 nucleotide sequence: TGTGCCAGCAGCCAAGGTCTAGCGGGGGTTACTAGCACAGATACGCAGTATTTT. It is translated as CASSQGLAGVTSTDTQYF.

This chain uses TRBV2 with TRBJ1-4; TRBD1 aligns across 10 bases. CDR3 length: 15 amino acids. Germline CDR1 and CDR2: SNHLY and FYNNEI. With V trimmed by 6 bases and J by 2 bases, 3 bases remained unmatched. In nucleotides, the CDR3 is TGTGCCAGCAGCCGACAGGGGGCTACTAATGAAAAACTGTTTTTT. It is translated as CASSRQGATNEKLFF.

The CDR3 nucleotides are TGTGCCAGCAGCTTACGACTCAACTCTGGAAACACCATATATTTT. Translating gives CASSLRLNSGNTIYF. The rearrangement joins TRBV7-2 to TRBJ1-3, with D uncertain. V dropped 2 bases and J dropped 0 bases, with 8 bases sitting between them. Germline-derived CDR1 and CDR2 are SGHTA and FQGNSA. The CDR3 has 15 residues.

This clone was detected only once. The chain couples TRBV9 to TRBJ2-3, with D perhaps TRBD2 (6 bases). Looked up from germline, CDR1 is SGDLS and CDR2 is YYNGEE. There are 15 residues in the CDR3. The V end lost 3 bases, the J end lost 7 bases, and 18 bases lay between the germline ends. CDR3 protein: CASSGSVAGLNTQYF. The CDR3 DNA sequence: TGTGCCAGCAGCGGCTCGGTGGCGGGGTTGAATACGCAGTATTTT.

The chain links TRBV11-2 to TRBJ1-2; the D gene is possibly TRBD1 (5 bases). Germline V gives CDR1 SGHAT, CDR2 FQNNGV. This CDR3 comprises 15 residues. The V gene lost 1 base and the J gene lost 0 bases, with 9 bases spanning the gap. The DNA for the CDR3 is TGTGCCAGCAGCTTAGCGCAGGGATCTAACTATGGCTACACCTTC. Translating gives CASSLAQGSNYGYTF.

This clone showed up just once. This chain connects TRBV6-2 or TRBV6-3 to TRBJ1-2, with a tentative D call TRBD1 (5 bases). The CDR3 has 13 residues. Trimming cost V 4 bases and J 1 base, with 7 bases left between them. Germline CDR1 MNHEY, CDR2 SVGEGT. The CDR3 sequence is CASSFQGNYGYTF. The CDR3 DNA sequence: TGTGCCAGCAGTTTCCAGGGTAACTATGGCTACACCTTC.

The chain couples TRBV9 to TRBJ1-1; D may be TRBD1 (5 bases). Per the germline V gene, CDR1 is SGDLS and CDR2 is YYNGEE. Between the trimmed V and J ends, which lost 6 bases and 5 bases, there was a span of 17 bases. The CDR3 has 14 amino acids. This CDR3 reads CASTLAGEETEAFF. The CDR3, as DNA: TGTGCCAGCACGTTGGCGGGGGAGGAGACTGAAGCTTTCTTT. Supplemented by reference TRBV9 and TRBJ1-1, the full variable domain reads DSGVTQTPKHLITATGQRVTLRCSPRSGDLSVYWYQQSLDQGLQFLIQYYNGEERAKGNILERFSAQQFPDLHSELNLSSLELGDSALYFCASTLAGEETEAFFGQGTRLTVV.

The chain couples TRBV7-3 to TRBJ2-5; 7 positions agree with TRBD2. The CDR3 loop spans 16 amino acids. Unmatched junction bases numbered 7, after V lost 2 bases and J lost 1 base. In germline, CDR1 is SGHTA, CDR2 FQGTGA. CDR3 DNA sequence: TGTGCCAGCAGCTTAGCGGTGGGCGGGGGCCAAGAGACCCAGTACTTC. Protein sequence: CASSLAVGGGQETQYF.

The V gene is TRBV6-2 or TRBV6-3, the J gene TRBJ1-2; 8 bases match TRBD1. Germline CDR1 and CDR2: MNHEY and SVGEGT. Trimming took 2 bases from V and 6 from J; bases not matched to a gene: 8. CDR3 length: 15 residues. CDR3 region: CASSYNRGSLDGYTF. The CDR3 DNA sequence: TGTGCCAGCAGTTACAACAGGGGGAGCCTAGATGGCTACACCTTC.

This clone was seen only a few times. The chain combines TRBV19 with TRBJ2-7; TRBD2 is a possible D gene (6 bases). V was pared by 0 bases and J by 2 bases, with 8 bases between. The CDR3 is 14 amino acids. CDR1 is LNHDA, CDR2 SQIVND, per germline (reference sequence). The CDR3 bases are TGTGCCAGTAGTATAGAGGGGGGTACCTACGAGCAGTACTTC. It specifies CASSIEGGTYEQYF.

The chain employs TRBV10-3 and TRBJ1-1; 11 bases are a match to TRBD1. The CDR3 has 16 amino acids. V was clipped by 0 bases and J by 5 bases; unmatched bases: 5. Germline lookup yields CDR1 ENHRY and CDR2 SYGVKD. DNA of the CDR3: TGTGCCATCAGTGAGTCAGGGACAGGGGGGGGTACTGAAGCTTTCTTT. Protein: CAISESGTGGGTEAFF.

The gene calls are TRBV4-1 and TRBJ1-4; D gene uncertain. This CDR3 is built from 17 residues. Between the trimmed V and J ends, which lost 0 bases and 4 bases, there was a span of 15 bases. Germline V gives CDR1 MGHRA, CDR2 YSYEKL. Here the CDR3 reads CASSQEGGLEGNEKLFF. The CDR3 region has the DNA TGCGCCAGCAGCCAAGAAGGAGGGTTGGAGGGTAATGAAAAACTGTTTTTT.

V gene TRBV5-4 combines with J gene TRBJ2-1, with 11 bases matching TRBD2. The CDR3 is made up of 16 amino acids. With V trimmed by 3 bases and J by 5 bases, 7 bases remained unmatched. Germline values: CDR1 SGHNT, CDR2 YYREEE (reference sequence). CDR3 DNA: TGTGCCAGCAGCTCGCTAGCGGGGGGCCGCGACAATGAGCAGTTCTTC. As protein: CASSSLAGGRDNEQFF.